This T cell receptor beta chain is drawn from a study of shared clonotypes between healthy human individuals. The protocol was immunoSEQ multiplex PCR, while the TCRdb copy is restricted to in-frame clones and leaves out a portion. The sample shows millions of clones, about 95% of them seen only once. Losses at the gene ends were 4 bases for V and 7 bases for J; bases not matched to a gene: 4. The CDR3 extends over 12 amino acids. CDR1 is MDHEN and CDR2 is SYDVKM in the germline V gene. Naive CD8 cells, CD45RO-negative and positively selected for CCR7, excluded terminally differentiated effector memory CD45RA+ cells.

This chain uses TRBV28 with TRBJ2-7; 7 nucleotides agree with TRBD1. The origin of this receptor is a man aged 18 to 30 in good health. Sequenced sample: naive CD8+ T cells sorted from blood. The CDR3 sequence is CASSWDSQEQYF. In DNA, the CDR3 is TGTGCCAGCAGTTGGGACAGCCAGGAGCAGTACTTC.